This passage covers 11 T cell receptor beta chains from one sample sequenced in a study of cytomegalovirus exposure and HLA in healthy donors. The study ran its PCR with 60 Vbeta and 13 Jbeta primers. This table comes from immunoSEQ multiplex PCR, and its TCRdb copy is limited to in-frame clones, with some not included. Of 150,000 to 200,000 clones listed, 10% to 15% are singletons. The specimen sequenced was PBMCs. The receptors were sampled from a man aged 50-60 years in good health and CMV-seropositive.

This chain joins TRBV5-5 and TRBJ1-2, with D perhaps matching TRBD1 (5 bases). V was shortened by 1 base and J by 3 bases, with 13 bases between the two germline ends. Germline CDR1 reads SGHKS; CDR2 reads YYEKEE (reference sequence). The length of the CDR3 is 15 residues. The CDR3 region has the DNA TGTGCCAGCAGCTTGCTCGGACGGGGGTACTATGGCTACACCTTC. This sequence encodes CASSLLGRGYYGYTF.

This clone was seen more than once but under ten times. This sequence joins TRBV7-2 and TRBJ2-2, with 7 bases fitting TRBD1. V was clipped by 5 bases and J by 8 bases; unmatched bases: 8. This CDR3 comprises 14 residues. Germline CDR1 and CDR2: SGHTA and FQGNSA. This CDR3 reads CASSRDSSTGELFF. CDR3 in DNA: TGTGCCAGCAGCCGGGACAGCTCAACGGGGGAGCTGTTTTTT.

The rearrangement joins TRBV6-5 to TRBJ1-1, with D possibly being TRBD1 (6 bases). CDR3 length equals 14 residues. From germline, CDR1 is MNHEY and CDR2 SVGAGI. Trimming removed 5 bases from V and 6 bases from J, with 16 bases in between. CDR3 DNA sequence: TGTGCCAGCAGTATCCGGGGGGCGAATGCTGAAGCTTTCTTT. This gives the protein CASSIRGANAEAFF.

Worth noting for this clone: Other DNA sequences of this sample code for an identical CDR3. V is TRBV9 and J is TRBJ1-1; D possibly corresponds to TRBD1 (5 bases). The V gene's germline CDR1 is SGDLS and CDR2 YYNGEE. The CDR3 loop spans 16 amino acids. Trimming removed 4 bases from V and 3 bases from J, with 19 bases in between. CDR3 nucleotide sequence: TGTGCCAGCAGCCCCAGGGCGGGAGCCCGGGACACTGAAGCTTTCTTT. Translated: CASSPRAGARDTEAFF.

This clone was detected only a few times. The CDR3 sequence: CASNKGSSPLHF. The CDR3 nucleotides read TGTGCCAGCAATAAGGGGTCTTCACCCCTCCACTTT. This rearrangement joins TRBV6-6 to TRBJ1-6, with a possible D match to TRBD1 (5 bases). V was pared by 7 bases and J by 9 bases, with 10 bases between. The CDR3 loop spans 12 amino acids. Germline loops: CDR1 MNHNY, CDR2 SVGAGI (reference sequence).

This clone has just a few counts. V and J are TRBV27 and TRBJ1-5; 8 bases line up with TRBD1. Germline values: CDR1 MNHEY, CDR2 SMNVEV (reference sequence). The length of the CDR3 is 14 residues. Germline trimming cut 5 bases from V and 7 bases from J; bases unmatched to any gene: 7. CDR3 sequence: CASSTRTGKQPQHF. The CDR3 nucleotides are TGTGCCAGCAGTACCCGGACAGGGAAGCAGCCCCAGCATTTT.

V gene TRBV6-5 combines with J gene TRBJ2-7; a possible D gene is TRBD1 (5 bases). This CDR3 has 11 amino acids. The V gene's germline CDR1 is MNHEY and CDR2 SVGAGI. V was cut by 7 bases and J by 5 bases, with 9 bases left in between. CDR3 in amino acids: CASNQGDEQYF. The CDR3 DNA is TGTGCCAGCAACCAGGGTGACGAGCAGTACTTC.

The rearrangement joins TRBV28 to TRBJ2-5; TRBD1 matches at 9 bases. The CDR3 is made up of 15 amino acids. J gave up 5 bases and V 5 bases, and 9 bases lay outside the gene matches. CDR1 is MDHEN and CDR2 is SYDVKM in the germline V gene. CDR3 amino acids: CASSGQGFGLETQYF. DNA for the CDR3: TGTGCCAGCAGTGGACAGGGGTTCGGGCTGGAGACCCAGTACTTC.

This clone was recorded once. This chain connects TRBV28 to TRBJ1-6; the D is unclear. V lost 6 bases and J 0 bases, leaving 12 bases between the germline ends. Germline CDR1 is MDHEN and CDR2 is SYDVKM. CDR3 length: 16 residues. The chain's CDR3 is CASSRTSSSYNSPLHF. Written as DNA, the CDR3 is TGTGCCAGCAGCAGGACTTCTAGCTCCTATAATTCACCCCTCCACTTT.

This clone turned up a few times. The rearrangement links TRBV6-5 to TRBJ1-5; 8 nucleotides match TRBD1. This CDR3 spans 15 amino acids. V gave up 6 bases and J gave up 7 bases; unmatched junction bases: 11. Germline-derived CDR1 and CDR2 are MNHEY and SVGAGI. DNA for the CDR3: TGTGCCAGCAGATCCTTGACAGGGGATCGGCAGCCCCAGCATTTT. As protein: CASRSLTGDRQPQHF.

This rearrangement joins TRBV11-3 to TRBJ1-4; D remains unclear. This CDR3 contains 13 residues. Germline assignment: CDR1 SGHNT and CDR2 YENEEA. V was shortened by 6 bases and J by 3 bases, with 8 bases between the two germline ends. CDR3 residues: CASSEQPNEKLFF. For the CDR3, the DNA is TGTGCCAGCAGTGAACAGCCTAATGAAAAACTGTTTTTT.